This record concerns one T cell receptor beta chain sequence. Its antigen has not been determined. Nothing much larger sits one base from this clone, and base qualities are not available. The data originate from a study of OX40 agonist ivuxolimab in advanced cancers. About the study as a whole: Ivuxolimab, which targeted the costimulatory receptor OX40 (CD134), was an agonistic, fully human IgG2 monoclonal antibody. Peripheral TCRbeta sequencing was intended to test whether TCR sequence diversity was altered and clonal T-cell expansion was caused by ivuxolimab. In the dose-escalation cohort, approximately 80% of patients were male, and the mean age was 60 years with a range of about 23 to 79. The paper reports the monotherapy dose-escalation portion (N of about 51 patients) of the phase I ivuxolimab trial. Partial responses occurred in three dose-escalation patients: two with cutaneous melanoma and one with hepatocellular carcinoma. Intravenous ivuxolimab was administered to patients every 2 weeks at six dose levels: 0.01, 0.1, 0.3, 1.5, 3 and 10 mg/kg. Patients were allowed to have had prior anti-PD-1, anti-PD-L1 or anti-CTLA-4 therapy, and around 40% of the dose-escalation patients had previously received checkpoint inhibitors. Of the approximately 50 dose-escalation patients, hepatocellular carcinoma was present in around 19, melanoma in some 15, renal cell carcinoma in 9 and head and neck cancer in 9. Study-level results and caveats: At doses of 0.1 to 3.0 mg/kg, clonal expansion of both CD4+ and CD8+ blood T cells was observed from baseline to week 6. In partial responders in the 0.1-3.0 mg/kg groups, normalized peripheral clonal expansion was found to be among the lowest, especially among CD8+ T cells. Which antigens the clonally expanded peripheral T cells were specific for was not determined. After ivuxolimab, CD8+ T cells had more expanded clones than CD4+ T cells on average. Low levels of normalized T-cell clonal expansion were also shown by some nonresponding patients.

Patients with a history of autoimmune disease or receiving systemic immunosuppression were excluded from the trial. Peripheral blood for TCR sequencing was collected from all dose cohorts at baseline, on cycle 4 day 1, and on cycle 7 day 1. The samples were taken from a phase I, first-in-human, multicenter, open-label dose-escalation trial of ivuxolimab. Adults with locally advanced or metastatic melanoma, renal cell, hepatocellular, or head and neck squamous cell carcinoma were enrolled in the trial. Before TCR sequencing, CD4+ T cells and CD8+ T cells from peripheral blood were sorted into separate populations. V lost 6 bases and J lost 4 bases; the stretch between them is 7 bases long. CDR1 and CDR2 are read off the germline V gene as MNHNS and SASEGT. The CDR3 spans 11 residues, from the cysteine through the phenylalanine. Of all the DNA, just the CDR3 is kept, 33 bases in frame from base 1. To sequence the TCRbeta CDR3 region, genomic DNA was isolated from the sorted cells. The immunoSEQ Assay was used for sequencing of TCRbeta CDR3 regions. Held by TCRdb, this immuneACCESS table contains in-frame sequences only and omits some clones. Under half of the omission traces to an unresolved V gene where checked; the cause of the rest is unknown. This sample comprises 30,000 to 40,000 clones, roughly four fifths of them detected only once. Clones ranked in the top ten supply 20% to 30% of the sample.

The source is an adult with an advanced solid tumor such as melanoma, head and neck, liver or kidney cancer. Here the chain combines TRBV6-1 and TRBJ2-7; no D segment can be confidently identified. The sequences come from CD4+ or CD8+ T cells sorted from blood, collected in a trial of the OX40 agonist ivuxolimab. The CDR3 sequence is CASSLGYEQYF. The nucleotides are TGTGCCAGCAGCCTGGGGTACGAGCAGTACTTC.